The count of the clone carrying this T cell receptor (beta chain) is one. Deletions cut 6 bases from V and 4 bases from J, with 18 bases between. The CDR3 consists of 15 residues. From germline, CDR1 is SNHLY and CDR2 FYNNEI. The data stem from a study of blood T cell repertoires in COVID-19. In the study overall: Material from acute and convalescent COVID-19 was sourced from the United States, Italy and Spain. Sample material is recorded as cDNA or gDNA derived from T cells, B-cell-depleted T cells, or PBMCs.

Methods used by the authors: Nucleated cell number was recorded as an estimate derived from reference gene primer amplification. Only in-frame clones appear in the TCRdb table, and some are missing; sequencing was by immunoSEQ multiplex PCR. V and J calls and clone size are as listed in that table; D and trimming were resolved from the DNA. The table shows about 98,000 clones, with more than 65% occurring only once. The specimen was peripheral blood. The clonotype comes from an elderly woman with acute or convalescent COVID-19. The chain combines TRBV2 with TRBJ2-5; tentatively, D is TRBD2 (6 bases). CDR3 sequence: CASRRGARPLETQYF. The CDR3 DNA is TGTGCCAGCAGGCGCGGGGCGCGTCCCCTAGAGACCCAGTACTTC. Using reference TRBV2 and TRBJ2-5 for the parts outside the CDR3, the full variable domain is EPEVTQTPSHQVTQMGQEVILRCVPISNHLYFYWYRQILGQKVEFLVSFYNNEISEKSEIFDDQFSVERPDGSNFTLKIRSTKLEDSAMYFCASRRGARPLETQYFGPGTRLLVL.